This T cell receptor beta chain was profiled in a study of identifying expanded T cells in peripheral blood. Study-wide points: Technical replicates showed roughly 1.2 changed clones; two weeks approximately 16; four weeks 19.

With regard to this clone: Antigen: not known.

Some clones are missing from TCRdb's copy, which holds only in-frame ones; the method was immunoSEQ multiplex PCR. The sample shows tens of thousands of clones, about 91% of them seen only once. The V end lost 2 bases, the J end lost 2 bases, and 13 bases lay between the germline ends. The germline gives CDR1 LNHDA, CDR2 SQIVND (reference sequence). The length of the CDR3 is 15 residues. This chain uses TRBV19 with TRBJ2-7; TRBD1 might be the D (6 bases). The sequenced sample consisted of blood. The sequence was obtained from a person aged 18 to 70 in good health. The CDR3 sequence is CASSISAGAPYEQYF. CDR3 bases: TGTGCCAGTAGTATATCGGCAGGGGCACCCTACGAGCAGTACTTC.